Listed below are T cell receptor beta chains from one sample, sequenced in a study of spatial heterogeneity in lung cancer. MiXCR, run by TCRdb on the 5' RACE reads, gives a single entry per CDR3 protein. Among under 75,000 distinct CDR3 sequences listed, 8% to 10% were seen once. This specimen was PBMCs, taken at follow-up. These receptors originate from a female donor with early-stage non-small cell lung cancer. CDR3s include the opening cysteine and the closing phenylalanine or tryptophan. A D gene is named only where the DNA matches it firmly. Size tells how often a clone was seen (once, few, many) or the class of an expanded clone, and some rows leave it out.

v_call	j_call	clone_size	d_call	cdr3_nt	cdr3_aa
TRBV7-9	TRBJ1-1	many	.	TGTGCCAGCAGCCCCCGGGACGGGACTAGAGACACTGAAGCTTTCTTT	CASSPRDGTRDTEAFF
TRBV2	TRBJ2-7	many	.	TGTGCCAGCAGTGATCCGGGCAAGCGAACCTACGAGCAGTACTTC	CASSDPGKRTYEQYF
TRBV5-1	TRBJ2-1	many	TRBD2	TGCGCCAGCAGCTTGGAAGTAGCGGGAGAATATGAGCAGTTCTTC	CASSLEVAGEYEQFF
TRBV20-1	TRBJ1-1	many	TRBD1	TGCAGTGCTAGGGGAGGGGGCCCCACTGAAGCTTTCTTT	CSARGGGPTEAFF
TRBV5-1	TRBJ2-3	.	TRBD2	TGCGCCAGCAGCTTGGAGGGGAGGGCTCACACAGATACGCAGTATTTT	CASSLEGRAHTDTQYF
TRBV7-9	TRBJ2-7	many	.	TGTGCCAGCAGCCCCCGAAGTCCGGGGAGGTCCTACGAGCAGTACTTC	CASSPRSPGRSYEQYF
TRBV20-1	TRBJ2-2	many	.	TGCAGTGCAATTCCCAAACAGGGTTTTAAGACCGGGGAGCTGTTTTTT	CSAIPKQGFKTGELFF
TRBV14	TRBJ2-5	.	.	TGTGCCAGCAGCCAAAACGAGGGGATTCAAGAGACCCAGTACTTC	CASSQNEGIQETQYF
TRBV7-9	TRBJ2-2	many	.	TGTGCCAGCAGTTGGCAAACCGGGGAGCTGTTTTTT	CASSWQTGELFF
TRBV6-5	TRBJ1-5	many	.	TGTGCCAGCAGTTACTCGCGGAGGGACAATCAGCCCCAGCATTTT	CASSYSRRDNQPQHF
TRBV15	TRBJ2-3	few	TRBD2	TGTGCCACCAGCAGCGCGGGAGGGGACACAGATACGCAGTATTTT	CATSSAGGDTDTQYF
TRBV3-1	TRBJ2-1	many	.	TGTGCCAGCAGCCAATCCGTAGGGTCCTACAATGAGCAGTTCTTC	CASSQSVGSYNEQFF
TRBV5-1	TRBJ1-1	.	.	TGCGCCAGCAGCTGGGATTTAACTGAAGCTTTCTTT	CASSWDLTEAFF
TRBV5-4	TRBJ2-3	many	.	TGTGCCAGCAGCTTGGAACTAGCCTCAGAGGTGTATTTT	CASSLELASEVYF
TRBV27	TRBJ2-7	.	.	TGTGCCAGCAGACCTTTAAAGGGGTCCAACGAGCAGTACTTC	CASRPLKGSNEQYF
TRBV5-5	TRBJ2-2	many	.	TGTGCCAGCAGGGACCTGTCGGCAGGGTGGTTCACCGGGGAGCTGTTTTTT	CASRDLSAGWFTGELFF
TRBV11-2	TRBJ2-7	many	.	TGTGCCAGCAGCTTAATGGGACGGACCTTTACCTACGAGCAGTACTTC	CASSLMGRTFTYEQYF
TRBV11-3	TRBJ2-2	many	TRBD2	TGTGCCAGCAGCCCGATCAGCGGGAGAAGCACCGGGGAGCTGTTTTTT	CASSPISGRSTGELFF
TRBV20-1	TRBJ2-7	few	TRBD1	TGCAGTGCTAAGGGACAGACCATCTTGGAGCAGTACTTC	CSAKGQTILEQYF
TRBV27	TRBJ2-1	few	TRBD1	TGTGCCAGCAGTATAATCCGGGACAGGGGGTATGAGCAGTTCTTC	CASSIIRDRGYEQFF
TRBV20-1	TRBJ2-7	many	.	TGCAGTGCTCCCTTTAGGAGCAGGAGCTCCTACGAGCAGTACTTC	CSAPFRSRSSYEQYF
TRBV18	TRBJ1-2	many	TRBD1	TGTGCCAGCTCACCGGACCAGACAGGGTTGAATGGCTACACCTTC	CASSPDQTGLNGYTF
TRBV4-1	TRBJ2-7	.	.	TGCGCCAGCAGCCAAGACCAGTTGACGACCTACGAGCAGTACTTC	CASSQDQLTTYEQYF
TRBV12-3/TRBV12-4	TRBJ2-7	many	.	TGTGCCAGCAGTCCTGACAGGTTTACCTACGAGCAGTACTTC	CASSPDRFTYEQYF
TRBV18	TRBJ1-5	few	.	TGTGCCAGCTCAAGAGAAGCAGGGCTCAATCAGCCCCAGCATTTT	CASSREAGLNQPQHF
TRBV5-5	TRBJ2-1	many	TRBD1	TGTGCCAGCAGCCGCCAAGGGGGCAGTTACAATGAGCAGTTCTTC	CASSRQGGSYNEQFF
TRBV28	TRBJ2-7	many	TRBD1	TGTGCCAGCAGTTTAGGGACAGGGGGCCCGTACGAGCAGTACTTC	CASSLGTGGPYEQYF
TRBV27	TRBJ2-1	many	.	TGTGCCAGCGTTCCTTGGGGCGGGAATGAGCAGTTCTTC	CASVPWGGNEQFF
TRBV6-6	TRBJ2-1	many	.	TGTGCCAGCACCCACGGGCAGATTTACAATGAGCAGTTCTTC	CASTHGQIYNEQFF
TRBV24-1	TRBJ2-1	few	TRBD1	TGTGCCACCAGTGAGTCTGGGACAGGGAAGGTCAATGAGCAGTTCTTC	CATSESGTGKVNEQFF
TRBV5-1	TRBJ2-7	.	TRBD1	TGCGCCAGCAGCTTAGCCCCAGGGGGCGGTTACGAGCAGTACTTC	CASSLAPGGGYEQYF
TRBV21-1	TRBJ1-1	many	.	TGTGCCAGCAGCGTCGACAGGGGGTCAGGAGGCACTGAAGCTTTCTTT	CASSVDRGSGGTEAFF
TRBV3-1	TRBJ1-5	.	.	TGTGCCAGCAGCCAAGATCACAATCAGCCCCAGCATTTT	CASSQDHNQPQHF
TRBV7-9	TRBJ1-1	.	.	TGTGCCAGCAGCTTAGTTGGCACCTTGAACACTGAAGCTTTCTTT	CASSLVGTLNTEAFF
TRBV4-1	TRBJ1-5	many	.	TGCGCCAGCAGCCAAGGTTCGGGAGGCATCCAGCATTTT	CASSQGSGGIQHF
TRBV28	TRBJ2-3	few	.	TGTGCCAGCAGAGCAGACGGCTACCGCACAGATACGCAGTATTTT	CASRADGYRTDTQYF
TRBV6-5	TRBJ1-6	many	.	TGTGCCAGCAGTTTCCAGGCCGGACAGCCCCTCCACTTT	CASSFQAGQPLHF
TRBV20-1	TRBJ2-1	many	TRBD2	TGCAGTGCTAGGACTAGCGGGTCCTACAATGAGCAGTTCTTC	CSARTSGSYNEQFF
TRBV5-1	TRBJ2-3	few	TRBD1	TGCGCCAGCAGCTCAGGGGGACCCACAGATACGCAGTATTTT	CASSSGGPTDTQYF
TRBV6-1	TRBJ2-1	many	.	TGTGCCTGTGTCGGGGCGGGACTCAATGAGCAGTTCTTC	CACVGAGLNEQFF
TRBV28	TRBJ2-1	.	TRBD2	TGTGCCAGCAACCCCGGGGACTATTACAATGAGCAGTTCTTC	CASNPGDYYNEQFF
TRBV20-1	TRBJ2-7	many	TRBD2	TGCAGTGCGCCCACGACTAGCGGGACGGCCTACGAGCAGTACTTC	CSAPTTSGTAYEQYF
TRBV3-1	TRBJ2-2	many	.	TGTGCCAGCAGCCAAGGTGTCCCCGACACCGGGGAGCTGTTTTTT	CASSQGVPDTGELFF
TRBV9	TRBJ2-1	many	TRBD2	TGTGCCAGCAGCGTAGAAGCGGGAGATAATGAGCAGTTCTTC	CASSVEAGDNEQFF
TRBV12-3/TRBV12-4	TRBJ2-1	many	.	TGTGCCAGCAGGCTTGGAGTTTTTACCTACAATGAGCAGTTCTTC	CASRLGVFTYNEQFF
TRBV20-1	TRBJ2-1	.	.	TGCAGTGCCCCTCGCGGGGTTGGCTCCTACAATGAGCAGTTCTTC	CSAPRGVGSYNEQFF
TRBV12-3/TRBV12-4	TRBJ2-2	few	.	TGTGCCAGCAGCCGTACCGGGGAGCTGTTTTTT	CASSRTGELFF
TRBV5-1	TRBJ2-1	many	TRBD2	TGCGCCAGCAGCCCGGGACTAGCGGGAGACACCGTCCTTGAGTTCTTC	CASSPGLAGDTVLEFF
TRBV11-3	TRBJ2-2	.	.	TGTGCCAGCTGCGGTCGACAGGAGAACACCGGGGAGCTGTTTTTT	CASCGRQENTGELFF
TRBV29-1	TRBJ2-5	many	TRBD1	TGCAGCGTTGAAGATTGGTCAGGGACAGAAGAGACCCAGTACTTC	CSVEDWSGTEETQYF
TRBV24-1	TRBJ2-1	.	TRBD2	TGTGCCACCAGTGAAAGCGGGAGAAATGAGCAGTTCTTC	CATSESGRNEQFF
TRBV5-1	TRBJ2-5	many	.	TGCGCCAGCACTCCCTTAACGGGAGAGGAAGAGACCCAGTACTTC	CASTPLTGEEETQYF
TRBV27	TRBJ2-7	.	TRBD2	TGTGCCAGCAGTAGGACTAGCGCAGCCTACGAGCAGTACTTC	CASSRTSAAYEQYF
TRBV28	TRBJ2-7	many	TRBD1	TGTGCCAGCAGTTTCCCGGGACAGGGAGCAGAAGAGCAGTACTTC	CASSFPGQGAEEQYF
TRBV28	TRBJ2-3	many	.	TGTGCCAGCAGAGACCGGGAGAGGGACACAGATACGCAGTATTTT	CASRDRERDTDTQYF